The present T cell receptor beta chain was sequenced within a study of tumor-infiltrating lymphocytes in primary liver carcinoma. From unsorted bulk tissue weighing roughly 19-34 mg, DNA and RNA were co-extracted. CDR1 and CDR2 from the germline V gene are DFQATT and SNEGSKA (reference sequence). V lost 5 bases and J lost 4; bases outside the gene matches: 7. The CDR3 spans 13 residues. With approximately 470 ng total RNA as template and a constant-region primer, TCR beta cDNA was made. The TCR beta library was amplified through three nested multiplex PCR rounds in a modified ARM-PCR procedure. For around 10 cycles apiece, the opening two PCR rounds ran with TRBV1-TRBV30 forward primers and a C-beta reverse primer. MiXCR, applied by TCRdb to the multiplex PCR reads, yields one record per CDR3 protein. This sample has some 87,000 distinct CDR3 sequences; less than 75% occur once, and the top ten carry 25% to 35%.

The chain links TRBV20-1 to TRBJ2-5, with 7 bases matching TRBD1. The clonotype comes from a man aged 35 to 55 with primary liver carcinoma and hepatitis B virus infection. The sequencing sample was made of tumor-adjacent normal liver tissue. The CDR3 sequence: CSAGPSGGETQYF. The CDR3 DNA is TGCAGTGCTGGGCCCTCAGGGGGAGAGACCCAGTACTTC.